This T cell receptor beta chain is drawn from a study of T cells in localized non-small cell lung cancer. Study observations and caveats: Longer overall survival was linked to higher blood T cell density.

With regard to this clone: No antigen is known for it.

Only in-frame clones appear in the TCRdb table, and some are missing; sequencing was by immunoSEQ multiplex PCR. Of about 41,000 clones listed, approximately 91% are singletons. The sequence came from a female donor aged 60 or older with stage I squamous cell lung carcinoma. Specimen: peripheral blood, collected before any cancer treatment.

The CDR3 protein is CASSVSADTQYF. In DNA form, the CDR3 reads TGCGCCAGCAGTGTGTCCGCGGATACGCAGTATTTT. The rearrangement joins TRBV10-2 to TRBJ2-3; D is unresolved. This CDR3 has 12 amino acids. Trimming shortened V by 4 bases and J by 6 bases, and 8 bases separated the two germline ends. Germline V gene sequence: CDR1 WSHSY, CDR2 SAAADI.